This is a list of T cell receptor beta chains from one sample in a study of blood T cell repertoires in COVID-19. Profiled with immunoSEQ multiplex PCR; TCRdb holds only in-frame clones, not every one. This sample has around 64,000 clones, with more than 85% found just once. Sequenced material: peripheral blood. All receptors derive from an elderly man in a cohort sampled during active COVID-19. The CDR3 runs from the conserved cysteine through the conserved F or W. The order of the fields is CDR3 protein, CDR3 DNA, clone size, J gene, V gene, D gene. A D gene is named only where the DNA matches it firmly. Not all rows give a size; the values are once, few, many and, for expanded clones, a class.

CDR3 protein: CASSPRDSNNSPLHF
CDR3 DNA: TGTGCCAGCAGTCCGAGAGACAGTAATAATTCACCCCTCCACTTT
clone size: once
J gene: TRBJ1-6
V gene: TRBV27
D gene: .

CDR3 protein: CASSLAGGGMGTEAFF
CDR3 DNA: TGTGCCAGCAGCTTGGCGGGTGGGGGGATGGGCACTGAAGCTTTCTTT
clone size: .
J gene: TRBJ1-1
V gene: TRBV5-4
D gene: .

CDR3 protein: CATSDAGTWTDTQYF
CDR3 DNA: TGTGCCACCAGTGATGCCGGGACATGGACAGATACGCAGTATTTT
clone size: .
J gene: TRBJ2-3
V gene: TRBV24-1
D gene: .

CDR3 protein: CASSRLPERDTDTQYF
CDR3 DNA: TGTGCCAGTAGTCGCCTGCCTGAGCGGGACACAGATACGCAGTATTTT
clone size: .
J gene: TRBJ2-3
V gene: TRBV19
D gene: TRBD2

CDR3 protein: CSVDLMTGTQETQYF
CDR3 DNA: TGCAGCGTTGACCTGATGACAGGGACCCAAGAGACCCAGTACTTC
clone size: few
J gene: TRBJ2-5
V gene: TRBV29-1
D gene: TRBD1

CDR3 protein: CASSQEGAPARDGYTF
CDR3 DNA: TGCGCCAGCAGCCAAGAAGGCGCCCCCGCCCGGGATGGCTACACCTTC
clone size: .
J gene: TRBJ1-2
V gene: TRBV4-1
D gene: .

CDR3 protein: CASSLTGWEMNTEAFF
CDR3 DNA: TGTGCCAGCAGTTTAACAGGGTGGGAAATGAACACTGAAGCTTTCTTT
clone size: .
J gene: TRBJ1-1
V gene: TRBV7-2
D gene: .

CDR3 protein: CASSHEWPRNYGYTF
CDR3 DNA: TGCGCCAGCAGTCACGAGTGGCCCAGGAACTATGGCTACACCTTC
clone size: .
J gene: TRBJ1-2
V gene: TRBV23-1
D gene: .

CDR3 protein: CASSHRSGVREQYF
CDR3 DNA: TGCGCCAGCAGTCATCGGTCAGGGGTCCGGGAGCAGTACTTC
clone size: .
J gene: TRBJ2-7
V gene: TRBV23-1
D gene: .

CDR3 protein: CATSRAPTGYNEQFF
CDR3 DNA: TGTGCCACCAGCAGAGCCCCGACTGGCTACAATGAGCAGTTCTTC
clone size: .
J gene: TRBJ2-1
V gene: TRBV15
D gene: .

CDR3 protein: CASSYDSNSGNTIYF
CDR3 DNA: TGTGCCAGCAGTTACGACAGTAACTCTGGAAACACCATATATTTT
clone size: .
J gene: TRBJ1-3
V gene: TRBV6-5
D gene: .

CDR3 protein: CARSSPRRGRSSYEQYF
CDR3 DNA: TGTGCCAGAAGCTCCCCCCGGCGCGGGCGGAGCTCCTACGAGCAGTACTTC
clone size: .
J gene: TRBJ2-7
V gene: TRBV5-3
D gene: .

CDR3 protein: CASSPNSGRNHEQYF
CDR3 DNA: TGTGCCAGCTCACCCAACAGCGGGAGAAATCACGAGCAGTACTTC
clone size: .
J gene: TRBJ2-7
V gene: TRBV18
D gene: TRBD2

CDR3 protein: CASMWAGEYEQYF
CDR3 DNA: TGTGCCAGCATGTGGGCCGGGGAGTACGAGCAGTACTTC
clone size: .
J gene: TRBJ2-7
V gene: TRBV2
D gene: .

CDR3 protein: CASSKTGGGEKLFF
CDR3 DNA: TGTGCCAGCTCAAAAACAGGGGGCGGTGAAAAACTGTTTTTT
clone size: .
J gene: TRBJ1-4
V gene: TRBV18
D gene: TRBD1

CDR3 protein: CASSPTGRDQTQYF
CDR3 DNA: TGTGCCAGCAGCCCCACCGGGCGGGACCAGACCCAGTACTTC
clone size: .
J gene: TRBJ2-5
V gene: TRBV11-3
D gene: .

CDR3 protein: CASSAVTSPKPTDTQYF
CDR3 DNA: TGTGCCAGCAGCGCCGTAACTAGCCCGAAACCCACAGATACGCAGTATTTT
clone size: .
J gene: TRBJ2-3
V gene: TRBV5-6
D gene: .

CDR3 protein: CASSAIRDKYEQYF
CDR3 DNA: TGTGCCAGCAGCGCAATCCGGGACAAATACGAGCAGTACTTC
clone size: .
J gene: TRBJ2-7
V gene: TRBV9
D gene: .

CDR3 protein: CASSEGTAYGYTF
CDR3 DNA: TGTGCCAGCAGTGAGGGGACAGCCTATGGCTACACCTTC
clone size: .
J gene: TRBJ1-2
V gene: TRBV12-3/TRBV12-4
D gene: TRBD1

CDR3 protein: CASSEDGDRVWGDNQPQHF
CDR3 DNA: TGTGCCAGCAGTGAAGATGGGGACAGGGTGTGGGGGGACAATCAGCCCCAGCATTTT
clone size: .
J gene: TRBJ1-5
V gene: TRBV6-1
D gene: TRBD1

CDR3 protein: CASSPPSGGWADTQYF
CDR3 DNA: TGTGCCAGCTCACCGCCTAGCGGGGGATGGGCAGATACGCAGTATTTT
clone size: few
J gene: TRBJ2-3
V gene: TRBV18
D gene: TRBD2

CDR3 protein: CASSQHIMDREQFF
CDR3 DNA: TGTGCCAGCAGCCAACATATTATGGACAGGGAGCAGTTCTTC
clone size: .
J gene: TRBJ2-1
V gene: TRBV14
D gene: TRBD1

CDR3 protein: CAFIGLAGRTDTQYF
CDR3 DNA: TGTGCCTTCATAGGACTAGCGGGGCGCACAGATACGCAGTATTTT
clone size: .
J gene: TRBJ2-3
V gene: TRBV30
D gene: TRBD2

CDR3 protein: CASSPNSFTGDEQFF
CDR3 DNA: TGTGCCAGCTCACCGAATTCATTTACAGGGGATGAGCAGTTCTTC
clone size: .
J gene: TRBJ2-1
V gene: TRBV18
D gene: TRBD1

CDR3 protein: CAISDSVRTKGNYGYTF
CDR3 DNA: TGTGCCATCAGTGACAGTGTCAGGACTAAAGGGAACTATGGCTACACCTTC
clone size: .
J gene: TRBJ1-2
V gene: TRBV10-3
D gene: .

CDR3 protein: CASSATGTGVEKLFF
CDR3 DNA: TGTGCCAGCAGCGCCACCGGGACAGGTGTTGAAAAACTGTTTTTT
clone size: few
J gene: TRBJ1-4
V gene: TRBV7-9
D gene: TRBD1

CDR3 protein: CASSLGTFSIGAEAFF
CDR3 DNA: TGTGCCAGCTCCCTTGGGACTTTTTCCATAGGCGCTGAAGCTTTCTTT
clone size: .
J gene: TRBJ1-1
V gene: TRBV18
D gene: .

CDR3 protein: CASSQGQETEQYF
CDR3 DNA: TGTGCCAGCTCACAGGGACAGGAGACGGAGCAGTACTTC
clone size: .
J gene: TRBJ2-7
V gene: TRBV18
D gene: TRBD1

CDR3 protein: CASSIEAGARGNTIYF
CDR3 DNA: TGTGCCAGTAGTATAGAAGCGGGGGCGAGAGGAAACACCATATATTTT
clone size: .
J gene: TRBJ1-3
V gene: TRBV19
D gene: .

CDR3 protein: CASKTASSYNEQFF
CDR3 DNA: TGTGCCAGCAAGACAGCGAGCTCCTACAATGAGCAGTTCTTC
clone size: .
J gene: TRBJ2-1
V gene: TRBV2
D gene: .

CDR3 protein: CASSFLTGGNSPLHF
CDR3 DNA: TGTGCCAGCAGCTTCCTAACGGGGGGTAATTCACCCCTCCACTTT
clone size: .
J gene: TRBJ1-6
V gene: TRBV11-2
D gene: .

CDR3 protein: CASRDRGLSTDTQYF
CDR3 DNA: TGTGCCAGTAGGGACAGGGGGCTTAGCACAGATACGCAGTATTTT
clone size: .
J gene: TRBJ2-3
V gene: TRBV19
D gene: TRBD1

CDR3 protein: CASSFDRANTGELFF
CDR3 DNA: TGCGCCAGCAGCTTTGACAGGGCGAACACCGGGGAGCTGTTTTTT
clone size: .
J gene: TRBJ2-2
V gene: TRBV5-1
D gene: TRBD1

CDR3 protein: CASTGGQGISYEQYF
CDR3 DNA: TGTGCCAGCACAGGGGGACAGGGGATTTCCTACGAGCAGTACTTC
clone size: .
J gene: TRBJ2-7
V gene: TRBV27
D gene: TRBD1

CDR3 protein: CSVQGQGGQPQHF
CDR3 DNA: TGCAGCGTCCAAGGCCAGGGAGGTCAGCCCCAGCATTTT
clone size: .
J gene: TRBJ1-5
V gene: TRBV29-1
D gene: .

CDR3 protein: CASASTQGGAKNIQYF
CDR3 DNA: TGTGCTAGTGCCTCCACCCAGGGAGGCGCCAAAAACATTCAGTACTTC
clone size: .
J gene: TRBJ2-4
V gene: TRBV12-5
D gene: .

CDR3 protein: CASSLFGDRNTEAFF
CDR3 DNA: TGCGCCAGCAGCTTGTTCGGGGATCGAAACACTGAAGCTTTCTTT
clone size: .
J gene: TRBJ1-1
V gene: TRBV5-1
D gene: .

CDR3 protein: CSVVRLTGAGAHTDTQYF
CDR3 DNA: TGCAGCGTTGTGCGACTGACCGGAGCGGGGGCCCACACAGATACGCAGTATTTT
clone size: .
J gene: TRBJ2-3
V gene: TRBV29-1
D gene: TRBD2

CDR3 protein: CASSPPGGSYEQYF
CDR3 DNA: TGTGCCAGCAGCCCACCCGGGGGTTCCTACGAGCAGTACTTC
clone size: .
J gene: TRBJ2-7
V gene: TRBV5-4
D gene: .

CDR3 protein: CASSSRQGDTQYF
CDR3 DNA: TGTGCCAGCAGCTCCCGACAGGGAGATACGCAGTATTTT
clone size: .
J gene: TRBJ2-3
V gene: TRBV11-3
D gene: TRBD1

CDR3 protein: CAISVTAFEQYF
CDR3 DNA: TGTGCCATCAGTGTCACAGCCTTTGAGCAGTACTTC
clone size: few
J gene: TRBJ2-7
V gene: TRBV10-3
D gene: .

CDR3 protein: CASSLARGYTF
CDR3 DNA: TGTGCCAGCAGTTTAGCGCGTGGCTACACCTTC
clone size: .
J gene: TRBJ1-2
V gene: TRBV12-3/TRBV12-4
D gene: .

CDR3 protein: CASSIQGPSGNTIYF
CDR3 DNA: TGTGCCAGTAGTATCCAGGGTCCGTCTGGAAACACCATATATTTT
clone size: .
J gene: TRBJ1-3
V gene: TRBV19
D gene: .

CDR3 protein: CASSSKTQASYEQYF
CDR3 DNA: TGTGCCAGCAGCTCCAAGACCCAGGCGTCCTACGAGCAGTACTTC
clone size: .
J gene: TRBJ2-7
V gene: TRBV7-9
D gene: .

CDR3 protein: CASSSTGARAFF
CDR3 DNA: TGTGCCAGCAGTTCGACAGGCGCCCGGGCTTTCTTT
clone size: .
J gene: TRBJ1-1
V gene: TRBV6-5
D gene: .

CDR3 protein: CASGFSTTHSYNEQFF
CDR3 DNA: TGTGCTAGTGGTTTCTCTACTACCCACTCCTACAATGAGCAGTTCTTC
clone size: .
J gene: TRBJ2-1
V gene: TRBV12-5
D gene: .

CDR3 protein: CASSLYLTNEKLFF
CDR3 DNA: TGTGCCAGCAGCTTGTATCTAACTAATGAAAAACTGTTTTTT
clone size: once
J gene: TRBJ1-4
V gene: TRBV5-5
D gene: .

CDR3 protein: CASSLDRGRTDTQYF
CDR3 DNA: TGTGCCAGCAGCTTGGACAGGGGAAGAACAGATACGCAGTATTTT
clone size: .
J gene: TRBJ2-3
V gene: TRBV5-4
D gene: TRBD1

CDR3 protein: CATSPGGSSETEAFF
CDR3 DNA: TGTGCCACCAGTCCTGGGGGCTCCAGTGAGACTGAAGCTTTCTTT
clone size: .
J gene: TRBJ1-1
V gene: TRBV24-1
D gene: .

CDR3 protein: CASSQSTVDEQYF
CDR3 DNA: TGTGCCAGCTCACAGTCGACTGTCGACGAGCAGTACTTC
clone size: .
J gene: TRBJ2-7
V gene: TRBV18
D gene: .

CDR3 protein: CASTQSGGLYNEQFF
CDR3 DNA: TGTGCCAGCACCCAAAGCGGGGGACTCTACAATGAGCAGTTCTTC
clone size: .
J gene: TRBJ2-1
V gene: TRBV6-5
D gene: TRBD2

CDR3 protein: CASSTTGRSTDTQYF
CDR3 DNA: TGTGCCAGTAGTACGACAGGGAGGAGCACAGATACGCAGTATTTT
clone size: .
J gene: TRBJ2-3
V gene: TRBV19
D gene: .

CDR3 protein: CASSQYSLTGNDYGYTF
CDR3 DNA: TGTGCCAGCAGCCAATATAGTTTAACAGGGAACGACTATGGCTACACCTTC
clone size: .
J gene: TRBJ1-2
V gene: TRBV4-2
D gene: .

CDR3 protein: CASSQGQGLNTEAFF
CDR3 DNA: TGCGCCAGCAGCCAAGGACAGGGCTTGAACACTGAAGCTTTCTTT
clone size: .
J gene: TRBJ1-1
V gene: TRBV4-3
D gene: TRBD1

CDR3 protein: CASYRSGEGDYYGYTF
CDR3 DNA: TGTGCCAGCTACCGATCAGGGGAGGGGGACTACTATGGCTACACCTTC
clone size: .
J gene: TRBJ1-2
V gene: TRBV27
D gene: .

CDR3 protein: CATSARESAVAGELFF
CDR3 DNA: TGTGCCACCAGCGCGAGAGAGAGCGCGGTAGCCGGGGAGCTGTTTTTT
clone size: few
J gene: TRBJ2-2
V gene: TRBV15
D gene: .

CDR3 protein: CAWRGQYSNQPQHF
CDR3 DNA: TGTGCCTGGAGGGGACAGTATAGCAATCAGCCCCAGCATTTT
clone size: .
J gene: TRBJ1-5
V gene: TRBV30
D gene: TRBD1

CDR3 protein: CASSQSGDTQYF
CDR3 DNA: TGTGCCAGCAGCCAATCAGGAGATACGCAGTATTTT
clone size: .
J gene: TRBJ2-3
V gene: TRBV14
D gene: .

CDR3 protein: CASSIRQALRSGANVLTF
CDR3 DNA: TGTGCCAGTAGTATTCGGCAGGCCTTACGCTCTGGGGCCAACGTCCTGACTTTC
clone size: .
J gene: TRBJ2-6
V gene: TRBV19
D gene: .